The 5 T cell receptor beta chains below come from one sample, sequenced in a study of a mutant IDH1 vaccine in newly diagnosed glioma. The time point is: baseline, week 1 (first vaccination visit). Described treatment: pre-vaccination baseline after standard-of-care therapy. Sequencing was performed with immunoSEQ multiplex PCR; in TCRdb, only in-frame clones are kept and a portion is missing. The sample yields 99,000 or so clones, about 90% seen once. The material was PBMCs, obtained from a glioma patient treated with radiotherapy, temozolomide or both. These receptors came from a woman in her forties or fifties with glioma.

This clone turned up a few times. The rearrangement uses TRBV5-1 and TRBJ2-1, with 9 bases identical to TRBD2. The V gene's germline CDR1 is SGHRS and CDR2 YFSETQ. The CDR3 covers 16 residues. The junction had 2 bases not matched to a gene; V was cut back by 1 base and J by 0 bases. CDR3 nucleotides: TGCGCCAGCAGCTTGCTTAGCGGGAGCTCCTACAATGAGCAGTTCTTC. This gives the protein CASSLLSGSSYNEQFF.

The J gene is TRBJ2-2, the V gene TRBV10-3; 8 bases match TRBD2. The V gene's germline CDR1 is ENHRY and CDR2 SYGVKD. V was pared by 3 bases and J by 0 bases, with 6 bases of the junction left unmatched. The CDR3 consists of 17 residues. This chain's CDR3 is CAISDPAGVPNTGELFF. The CDR3, as DNA: TGTGCCATCAGTGACCCAGCGGGAGTTCCGAACACCGGGGAGCTGTTTTTT.

Here the CDR3 DNA reads TGTGCCAGCAGCTTGGAACTAGCGGTACCTGCCGAGCAGTACTTC. Translated: CASSLELAVPAEQYF. The chain joins TRBV5-4 to TRBJ2-7, with 8 nucleotides matching TRBD2. The CDR3 is 15 amino acids. CDR1 is SGHNT, CDR2 YYREEE, per germline (reference sequence). The trim removed 0 bases at V and 6 bases at J, leaving 8 bases unmatched.

V and J are TRBV10-3 and TRBJ1-5; 8 positions match TRBD1. Germline V gene sequence: CDR1 ENHRY, CDR2 SYGVKD. This CDR3 contains 17 residues. V lost 2 bases to trimming and J lost 3 bases; unmatched junction nucleotides: 9. CDR3 nucleotides: TGTGCCATCAGTGAGGGACAGGGTTTGAAGCACAATCAGCCCCAGCATTTT. Amino acid sequence: CAISEGQGLKHNQPQHF.

The chain recombines TRBV28 with TRBJ1-5; D possibly corresponds to TRBD1 (5 bases). The V end lost 6 bases, the J end lost 4 bases, and 16 bases lay between the germline ends. Germline V gene data show CDR1 as MDHEN and CDR2 as SYDVKM. The CDR3 runs to 15 residues. CDR3 sequence (DNA): TGTGCCAGCAGATCCCCGGCGGGGGGAAATCAGCCCCAGCATTTT. Translating gives CASRSPAGGNQPQHF.